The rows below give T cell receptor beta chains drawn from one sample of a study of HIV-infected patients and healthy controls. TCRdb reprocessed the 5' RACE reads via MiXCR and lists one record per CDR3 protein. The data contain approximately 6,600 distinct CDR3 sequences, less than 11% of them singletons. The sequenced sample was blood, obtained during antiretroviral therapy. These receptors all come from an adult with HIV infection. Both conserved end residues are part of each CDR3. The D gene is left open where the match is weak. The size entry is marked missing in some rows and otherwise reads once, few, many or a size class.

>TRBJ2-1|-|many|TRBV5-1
TGCGCCAGCAGCTCCGGGGGCCAGGGGGATGAGCAGTTCTTC
CASSSGGQGDEQFF
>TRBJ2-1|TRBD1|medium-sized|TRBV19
TGTGCCACCCAACTCGGGACAGGCAACAATGAGCAGTTCTTC
CATQLGTGNNEQFF
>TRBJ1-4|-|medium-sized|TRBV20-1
TGCAGTGCTATGAGACAGGAGGGTAGGGAAAAACTGTTTTTT
CSAMRQEGREKLFF
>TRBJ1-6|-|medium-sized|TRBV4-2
TGTGCCAGCAGCGGGAGCTCCTATAATTCACCCCTCCACTTT
CASSGSSYNSPLHF
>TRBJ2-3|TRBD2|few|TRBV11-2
TGTGCCAGCAGCTTAGATATAACGGGGGGGAGCACAGATACGCAGTATTTT
CASSLDITGGSTDTQYF
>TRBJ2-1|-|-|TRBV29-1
TGCAGCGCCGCACTGCGAGGTTACAATGAGCAGTTCTTC
CSAALRGYNEQFF
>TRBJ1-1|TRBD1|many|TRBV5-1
TGCGCCAGCAGCCCGACAGGGCGCGGGATGAACACTGAAGCTTTCTTT
CASSPTGRGMNTEAFF
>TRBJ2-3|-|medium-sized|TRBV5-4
TGTGCCAGCAGCCGGGACCTCCCCACAGATACGCAGTATTTT
CASSRDLPTDTQYF
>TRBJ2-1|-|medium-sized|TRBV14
TGTGCCAGCAGCCAAGCCCAGGGTTTCGATGAGCAGTTCTTC
CASSQAQGFDEQFF
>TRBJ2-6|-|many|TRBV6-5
TGTGCCAGCAGTTACTCGGGGCAGGGAGGGGCCAACGTCCTGACTTTC
CASSYSGQGGANVLTF
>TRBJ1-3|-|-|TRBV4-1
TGCGCCAGCAGCCACCGGGAGCCCTCTGGAAACACCATATATTTT
CASSHREPSGNTIYF
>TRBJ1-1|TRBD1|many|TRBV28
TGTGCCAGCAGTTTCGGGACAGGGGGCCCGAACACTGAAGCTTTCTTT
CASSFGTGGPNTEAFF
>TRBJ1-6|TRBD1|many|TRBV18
TGTGCCAGCTCACCCGACAGGGGGTTCCGTTCACCCCTCCACTTT
CASSPDRGFRSPLHF
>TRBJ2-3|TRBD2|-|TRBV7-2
TGTGCCAGCAGCCTGAGACTAGCGGGGAGCACAGATACGCAGTATTTT
CASSLRLAGSTDTQYF
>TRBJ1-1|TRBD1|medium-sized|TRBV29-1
TGCAGCGTGGACAGGGGGCTGACTGAAGCTTTCTTT
CSVDRGLTEAFF
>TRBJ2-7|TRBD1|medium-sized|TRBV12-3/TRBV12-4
TGTGCCAGCAGAACGGGACAGACCTTGGGGCAGTACTTC
CASRTGQTLGQYF
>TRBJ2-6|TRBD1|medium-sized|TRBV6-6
TGTGCCAGCAGTTCCGACAGGGGTGTGGACGGGGCCAACGTCCTGACTTTC
CASSSDRGVDGANVLTF
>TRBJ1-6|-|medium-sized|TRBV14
TGTGCCAGCAGCCAAAAAGGGAATTCACCCCTCCACTTT
CASSQKGNSPLHF
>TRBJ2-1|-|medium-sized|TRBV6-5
TGTGCCACAAACTGGGGGGGGCGCGGCTACAATGAGCAGTTCTTC
CATNWGGRGYNEQFF
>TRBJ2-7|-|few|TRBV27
TGTGCCAGCACTCCGGGACCGAGGACCTACGAGCAGTACTTC
CASTPGPRTYEQYF
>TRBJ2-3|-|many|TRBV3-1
TGTGCCAGCAGCCACTCGACAGGAGGGAGGGTACAGTATTTT
CASSHSTGGRVQYF
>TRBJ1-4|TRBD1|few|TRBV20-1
TGCAGTGCTCGACAGGGATCTAATGAAAAACTGTTTTTT
CSARQGSNEKLFF
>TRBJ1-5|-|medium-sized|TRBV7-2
TGTGCCAGCAGCAAAACAGGGAATAGCGGCAATCAGCCCCAGCATTTT
CASSKTGNSGNQPQHF
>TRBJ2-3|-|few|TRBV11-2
TGTGCCAGCAGACGTCCAGGCCTGGGCAGGGATACGCAGTATTTT
CASRRPGLGRDTQYF
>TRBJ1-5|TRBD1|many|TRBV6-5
TGTGCCACCGGGACAGGCCGGCAGCCCCAGCATTTT
CATGTGRQPQHF
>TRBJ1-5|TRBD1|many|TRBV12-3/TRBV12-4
TGTGCCAGCAGTTCCCTAGGGACAGGGGGGGATTGGCCCCAGCATTTT
CASSSLGTGGDWPQHF
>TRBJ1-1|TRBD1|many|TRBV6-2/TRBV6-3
TGTGCCAGCAGTTACGCGCGGACAGGGGTGAAAACTGAAGCTTTCTTT
CASSYARTGVKTEAFF
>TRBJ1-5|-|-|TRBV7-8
TGTGCCAGCAGCTTAGCCGGGGGGGCGGGTCAGCCCCAGCATTTT
CASSLAGGAGQPQHF
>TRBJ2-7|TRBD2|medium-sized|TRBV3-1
TGTGCCAGCAGCCAAGCCGGGGGGACTAAAGTCGGCGAGCAGTACTTC
CASSQAGGTKVGEQYF